These 32 T cell receptor beta chains were sequenced from one sample in a study of blood T cell repertoires in COVID-19. TCRdb's copy holds only in-frame clones and misses some; the assay was immunoSEQ multiplex PCR. The table lists roughly 200,000 clones, approximately 86% of them singletons, with approximately 2.9% in the top ten. Sequenced: peripheral blood. The receptor set was obtained from a man aged 55 to 70 with acute or convalescent COVID-19.

This chain joins TRBV7-9 and TRBJ1-1; 12 nucleotides match TRBD1. CDR1 is SEHNR and CDR2 is FQNEAQ in the germline V gene (reference sequence). The CDR3 is 15 residues long. Germline trimming cut 4 bases from V and 11 bases from J; bases unmatched to any gene: 11. CDR3 residues: CASSSGQGAAFGAFF. The CDR3 bases are TGTGCCAGCAGCTCGGGACAGGGGGCGGCCTTTGGCGCTTTCTTT.

This CDR3 reads CASSFNRGSNQPQHF. CDR3 nucleotide sequence: TGTGCCAGCAGTTTTAACAGGGGTTCCAATCAGCCCCAGCATTTT. The rearrangement links TRBV27 to TRBJ1-5; TRBD1 matches 7 bases. CDR3 length: 15 amino acids. CDR1 and CDR2 from the germline V gene are MNHEY and SMNVEV (reference sequence). The junction had 5 bases not matched to a gene; V was cut back by 3 bases and J by 3 bases.

This chain connects TRBV6-5 to TRBJ1-3; no clear D. Germline V gene sequence: CDR1 MNHEY, CDR2 SVGAGI. Trimming left V 6 bases short and J 9 bases short, with 12 bases between. The CDR3 spans 12 residues. The CDR3 nucleotides read TGTGCCAGCAGCCAAGGTCGGGGCACCATATATTTT. Its protein is CASSQGRGTIYF.

This clone appeared a single time. V gene TRBV5-6 combines with J gene TRBJ1-5; D is possibly TRBD1 (5 bases). This CDR3 spans 13 amino acids. Trimming took off 4 bases at V and 2 bases at J, with 7 bases between the two ends. Germline V CDR1 and CDR2: SGHDT, YYEEEE. The CDR3 DNA follows: TGTGCCAGCAGCGGGGCAGGCAATCAGCCCCAGCATTTT. Its translation: CASSGAGNQPQHF.

This chain connects TRBV2 to TRBJ2-6; D may be TRBD1 (5 bases). CDR1 and CDR2 from the germline V gene are SNHLY and FYNNEI. Trimming stripped 3 bases from V and 0 bases from J, with 6 bases between. The CDR3 is 15 residues long. CDR3 coding DNA: TGTGCCAGCAGTGATCAGGGCTCTGGGGCCAACGTCCTGACTTTC. Translated: CASSDQGSGANVLTF. The full variable domain, with the rest looked up from reference TRBV2 and TRBJ2-6, is EPEVTQTPSHQVTQMGQEVILRCVPISNHLYFYWYRQILGQKVEFLVSFYNNEISEKSEIFDDQFSVERPDGSNFTLKIRSTKLEDSAMYFCASSDQGSGANVLTFGAGSRLTVL.

The rearrangement joins TRBV29-1 to TRBJ2-7, with D possibly TRBD1 on 5 matching bases. CDR3 size: 13 residues. Trimming removed 4 bases from V and 5 bases from J, with 15 bases in between. Germline CDR1 and CDR2: SQVTM and ANQGSEA. The DNA for the CDR3 is TGCAGCGTTGGATTACAGGCGGCCCACGAGCAGTACTTC. Residues: CSVGLQAAHEQYF.

The chain carries TRBV6-2 or TRBV6-3 and TRBJ2-1, with D possibly TRBD2 on 6 matching bases. Germline V gene lookup returns CDR1 MNHEY and CDR2 SVGEGT. Trimming pared 4 bases from V and 3 bases from J, leaving 10 bases between. CDR3 length: 14 amino acids. In DNA form, the CDR3 reads TGTGCCAGCAGTTCGGGAGCGTTCTACAATGAGCAGTTCTTC. Translation: CASSSGAFYNEQFF.

The V call is TRBV30, the J call TRBJ2-7; possibly TRBD1 for D (5 bases). Trimming shortened V by 2 bases and J by 6 bases, and 23 bases separated the two germline ends. Looked up from germline, CDR1 is GTSNPN and CDR2 is SVGIG (reference sequence). The CDR3 has 16 residues. As DNA, the CDR3 is TGTGCCTGGAGTCAAATCCTCCAGGGTCGCCCGGGCGAGCAGTACTTC. Translating it yields CAWSQILQGRPGEQYF. Combining the CDR3 with reference TRBV30 and TRBJ2-7 gives the whole variable domain SQTIHQWPATLVQPVGSPLSLECTVEGTSNPNLYWYRQAAGRGLQLLFYSVGIGQISSEVPQNLSASRPQDRQFILSSKKLLLSDSGFYLCAWSQILQGRPGEQYFGPGTRLTVT.

This clone was counted between two and nine times. The chain joins TRBV18 to TRBJ2-1, with 9 nucleotides matching TRBD2. Germline trimming cut 4 bases from V and 6 bases from J; bases unmatched to any gene: 4. CDR1 is KGHSH and CDR2 is LQKENI in the germline V gene. CDR3 length: 14 residues. The CDR3 sequence: CASSRATSGNEQFF. In DNA form, the CDR3 reads TGTGCCAGCTCACGTGCGACTAGCGGCAATGAGCAGTTCTTC. Combining the CDR3 with reference TRBV18 and TRBJ2-1 gives the whole variable domain NAGVMQNPRHLVRRRGQEARLRCSPMKGHSHVYWYRQLPEEGLKFMVYLQKENIIDESGMPKERFSAEFPKEGPSILRIQQVVRGDSAAYFCASSRATSGNEQFFGPGTRLTVL.

The sample holds one count of this clone. The chain carries TRBV24-1 and TRBJ1-5; the D is unclear. V was clipped by 4 bases and J by 2 bases, with 8 bases between them. The CDR3 extends over 14 amino acids. Germline values: CDR1 KGHDR, CDR2 SFDVKD. The CDR3 sequence: CATSDPRGNQPQHF. The DNA of the CDR3 is TGTGCCACCAGTGACCCTCGCGGCAATCAGCCCCAGCATTTT.

The chain links TRBV3-1 (or the pseudogene TRBV3-2) to TRBJ2-3, with D perhaps matching TRBD1 (6 bases). Trimming pared 5 bases from V and 2 bases from J, leaving 14 bases between. The CDR3 covers 15 residues. Looked up from germline, CDR1 is LGHDT and CDR2 is YNNKEL (reference sequence). The CDR3 sequence: CASSSAGDLTDTQYF. CDR3 bases: TGTGCCAGCAGCTCAGCAGGGGACCTCACAGATACGCAGTATTTT.

The V and J genes are TRBV4-3 and TRBJ2-6; 7 bases are a match to TRBD1. CDR3 length: 16 amino acids. In germline, CDR1 is LGHNA, CDR2 YSLEER. The J segment lost 2 bases and the V segment lost 5 bases, leaving 6 bases of the junction unmatched. CDR3 protein: CASSRTGGAGANVLTF. CDR3 coding DNA: TGCGCCAGCAGCAGGACAGGTGGGGCTGGGGCCAACGTCCTGACTTTC.

This clone showed up just once. V and J are TRBV28 and TRBJ1-4; tentatively, D is TRBD1 (6 bases). The CDR3 is made up of 13 amino acids. Trimming pared 11 bases from V and 4 bases from J, leaving 14 bases between. Germline V gives CDR1 MDHEN, CDR2 SYDVKM. DNA of the CDR3: TGTGCCTGCGGGGGGCACGGTAATGAAAAACTGTTTTTT. It translates to CACGGHGNEKLFF.

This chain joins TRBV7-9 and TRBJ1-1, with 8 bases identical to TRBD1. Trimming removed 0 bases from V and 3 bases from J; junction bases left unmatched: 6. Germline V gene sequence: CDR1 SEHNR, CDR2 FQNEAQ (reference sequence). The CDR3 spans 16 residues. The CDR3, as DNA: TGTGCCAGCAGCTTAGCCCGGACAGGGAGGGACACTGAAGCTTTCTTT. It is translated as CASSLARTGRDTEAFF.

The gene calls are TRBV9 and TRBJ2-1; 7 nucleotides match TRBD2. The V gene's germline CDR1 is SGDLS and CDR2 YYNGEE. V lost 4 bases and J lost 6; bases outside the gene matches: 10. This CDR3 region has 15 residues. This CDR3 is CASSSTRLAPNEQFF. DNA for the CDR3: TGTGCCAGCAGCTCCACGCGACTAGCTCCCAATGAGCAGTTCTTC.

This chain uses TRBV7-9 with TRBJ1-1, with 7 bases aligning to TRBD1. This CDR3 spans 15 amino acids. Trimming removed 6 bases from V and 5 bases from J; junction bases left unmatched: 12. Per germline, CDR1 SEHNR and CDR2 FQNEAQ (reference sequence). The CDR3 coding sequence is TGTGCCAGCAGAAACAGGGGTTCGCCGGGGACTGAAGCTTTCTTT. Translating gives CASRNRGSPGTEAFF.

The rearrangement links TRBV2 to TRBJ2-5; no clear D. Trimming stripped 7 bases from V and 1 base from J, with 10 bases between. The length of the CDR3 is 13 residues. Germline V gene lookup returns CDR1 SNHLY and CDR2 FYNNEI. The CDR3 protein is CASNLRPQETQYF. CDR3 DNA sequence: TGTGCCAGCAATTTGAGGCCCCAAGAGACCCAGTACTTC.

The chain carries TRBV6-2 or TRBV6-3 and TRBJ2-7; D call uncertain. The germline gives CDR1 MNHEY, CDR2 SVGEGT. The CDR3 is made up of 12 amino acids. Trimming pared 5 bases from V and 5 bases from J, leaving 10 bases between. Here the CDR3 reads CASSLKLDEQYF. The CDR3, as DNA: TGTGCCAGCAGTCTGAAACTGGACGAGCAGTACTTC.

This chain links TRBV29-1 with TRBJ2-1, with a tentative D call TRBD1 (6 bases). The ends were cut back, 6 bases at V and 2 bases at J, with 14 bases in the middle. This CDR3 has 14 residues. Germline CDR1 reads SQVTM; CDR2 reads ANQGSEA. The CDR3 nucleotides read TGCAGCGTCGGGTGGGCAGGGGCCTACAATGAGCAGTTCTTC. Protein product: CSVGWAGAYNEQFF.

This clone is a singleton in its sample. The V gene is TRBV11-2, the J gene TRBJ2-3; 10 nucleotides align to TRBD2. J lost 4 bases, V lost 6 bases, and 7 bases had no gene match. CDR1 is SGHAT, CDR2 FQNNGV, per germline. The CDR3 is 15 residues long. The CDR3 is CASRQRGGSADTQYF. The CDR3 bases are TGTGCCAGCAGGCAGCGGGGGGGTTCGGCAGATACGCAGTATTTT.

This clone appeared a single time. The genes are TRBV29-1 and TRBJ1-4; TRBD1 matches 11 bases. Per the germline V gene, CDR1 is SQVTM and CDR2 is ANQGSEA. V lost 1 base, J lost 8 bases, and 6 bases stayed unmatched. The CDR3 has 15 residues. DNA of the CDR3: TGCAGCGTTGAAGGTGGGACAGGGGGGGAAGAAAAACTGTTTTTT. Its protein product is CSVEGGTGGEEKLFF.

V and J are TRBV18 and TRBJ2-2; D is perhaps TRBD2 (6 bases). The V gene's germline CDR1 is KGHSH and CDR2 LQKENI. Trimming removed 0 bases at V and 4 bases at J, with 15 bases between. This CDR3 is 17 amino acids long. The chain's CDR3 is CASSPPPRGGSTGELFF. The CDR3 bases are TGTGCCAGCTCACCACCCCCGCGGGGAGGAAGCACCGGGGAGCTGTTTTTT.

This chain connects TRBV3-1 (or the pseudogene TRBV3-2) to TRBJ1-1; D is ambiguous. Trimming shortened V by 0 bases and J by 10 bases, and 12 bases separated the two germline ends. Germline values: CDR1 LGHDT, CDR2 YNNKEL (reference sequence). The CDR3 loop spans 13 amino acids. CDR3 protein: CASSQERASGAFF. The CDR3 DNA reads as TGTGCCAGCAGCCAAGAGAGGGCTAGTGGAGCTTTCTTT.

This clone has just one count. This rearrangement joins TRBV7-9 to TRBJ1-5, with D possibly being TRBD1 (6 bases). Germline-derived CDR1 and CDR2 are SEHNR and FQNEAQ (reference sequence). This CDR3 has 17 amino acids. Deletions cut 4 bases from V and 3 bases from J, with 19 bases between. DNA of the CDR3: TGTGCCAGCAGCTCCTCCGAAGGGGGGGTCTTCAATCAGCCCCAGCATTTT. It codes for CASSSSEGGVFNQPQHF. Combining the CDR3 with reference TRBV7-9 and TRBJ1-5 gives the whole variable domain DTGVSQNPRHKITKRGQNVTFRCDPISEHNRLYWYRQTLGQGPEFLTYFQNEAQLEKSRLLSDRFSAERPKGSFSTLEIQRTEQGDSAMYLCASSSSEGGVFNQPQHFGDGTRLSIL.

There are a few counts of this clone. The sample carries other DNA sequences with the same CDR3. The V and J genes are TRBV7-3 and TRBJ2-2; TRBD2 might be the D (6 bases). The V and J ends lost 3 bases and 4 bases respectively, with 9 bases between them. The CDR3 sequence is 14 residues long. Germline V CDR1 and CDR2: SGHTA, FQGTGA. The chain's CDR3 is CASSLEGRTGELFF. CDR3 DNA: TGTGCCAGCAGCTTGGAGGGGCGCACCGGGGAGCTGTTTTTT.

This clone has just one count. The chain couples TRBV25-1 to TRBJ1-2, with a weak D call TRBD1 (6 bases). CDR1 is MGHDK and CDR2 is SYGVNS in the germline V gene. The CDR3 contains 15 residues. The ends were cut back, 1 base at V and 4 bases at J, with 13 bases in the middle. CDR3 amino acids: CASSELGTPTYGYTF. In DNA form, the CDR3 reads TGTGCCAGCAGTGAATTGGGGACACCAACCTATGGCTACACCTTC.

CDR3 in amino acids: CASSPTYDTQYF. The CDR3 nucleotides are TGTGCCAGCAGCCCGACTTATGATACGCAGTATTTT. The chain is built from TRBV7-2 and TRBJ2-3; no clear D gene. V shed 5 bases and J shed 6 bases, with 9 bases lying between them. The CDR3 is 12 residues long. In germline, CDR1 is SGHTA, CDR2 FQGNSA.

The chain uses TRBV3-1 (or the pseudogene TRBV3-2) and TRBJ2-2; D gene ambiguous. CDR1 and CDR2 (germline): LGHDT, YNNKEL (reference sequence). Trimming stripped 0 bases from V and 4 bases from J, with 9 bases between. The CDR3 has 15 residues. In DNA form, the CDR3 reads TGTGCCAGCAGCCAAGATCGGCAGGCCACCGGGGAGCTGTTTTTT. The encoded protein is CASSQDRQATGELFF.

This clone was counted a single time. The chain links TRBV11-2 to TRBJ2-3, with 10 bases identical to TRBD2. Looked up from germline, CDR1 is SGHAT and CDR2 is FQNNGV. V was clipped by 5 bases and J by 1 base; unmatched bases: 9. The CDR3 runs 17 residues. The CDR3 loop is CASSKGLAASGTDTQYF. The CDR3 DNA sequence: TGTGCCAGCAGCAAAGGACTAGCGGCATCTGGCACAGATACGCAGTATTTT.

The chain combines TRBV5-8 with TRBJ1-6; no clear D. CDR3 length: 15 amino acids. Germline V gene lookup returns CDR1 SGHTS and CDR2 YDEGEE. V dropped 5 bases and J dropped 9 bases, with 18 bases sitting between them. This CDR3 is CASSSGRATGSPLHF. The CDR3 DNA follows: TGTGCCAGCAGTTCGGGGAGGGCAACGGGTTCACCCCTCCACTTT.

The rearrangement links TRBV19 to TRBJ1-3, with TRBD1 identical over 8 bases. The V segment lost 8 bases and the J segment 0 bases; nucleotides outside the gene matches: 3. CDR1 and CDR2 from the germline V gene are LNHDA and SQIVND (reference sequence). The CDR3 is 14 residues long. The CDR3 bases are TGTGCCAGTTCAGGGGGCCTCTCTGGAAACACCATATATTTT. Its translation: CASSGGLSGNTIYF.

The gene calls are TRBV6-2 or TRBV6-3 and TRBJ2-2, with 10 bases aligning to TRBD1. CDR1 MNHEY and CDR2 SVGEGT come from the germline V gene. The CDR3 contains 15 residues. With V trimmed by 6 bases and J by 4 bases, 5 bases remained unmatched. The CDR3 sequence is CASSRQGASTGELFF. The CDR3 DNA reads TGTGCCAGCAGCCGACAGGGGGCTAGCACCGGGGAGCTGTTTTTT.